Sequencing of this T cell receptor beta chain was carried out in a study of cytomegalovirus exposure and HLA in healthy donors. Germline-derived CDR1 and CDR2 are SGHAT and FQNNGV. This CDR3 comprises 13 residues. Unmatched junction bases numbered 1, after V lost 5 bases and J lost 4 bases. Primers for the PCR totalled 60 Vbeta and 13 Jbeta. The data were produced by immunoSEQ multiplex PCR, yet TCRdb's version contains in-frame clones alone and is incomplete. This table has some 180,000 clones, roughly 9.5% appearing once. This clone turned up a few times. Its cognate antigen is unknown. The study's findings and limits: The dataset shows that most TCR sequences were rare, while some public TCRs occurred in many donors.

This chain connects TRBV11-2 to TRBJ2-5, with 10 bases matching TRBD1. The sample comprised PBMCs. This clonotype originated in a woman aged 25-40 years in good health and CMV-seropositive. CDR3 sequence: CASSRDRGETQYF. The CDR3 DNA sequence: TGTGCCAGCAGCCGGGACAGGGGAGAGACCCAGTACTTC.